The 24 T cell receptor beta chains reported below all come from one sample, sequenced in a study of PD-1 blockade in classical Hodgkin lymphoma. Sequencing was performed with immunoSEQ multiplex PCR; in TCRdb, only in-frame clones are kept and a portion is missing. In the table there are roughly 100,000 clones, about three quarters of which are singletons. Indicated time point: cycle 4 day 1 (C4D1), after about 6 weeks of nivolumab. Following autologous stem cell transplantation, relapse occurred in every patient, and exposure to brentuximab vedotin varied. Here the sequenced sample was peripheral blood mononuclear cells (PBMCs), taken before the fourth cycle of nivolumab. All receptors come from a human donor with classical Hodgkin lymphoma.

CDR3 residues: CASSLLWRTNTEAFF. CDR3 in DNA: TGTGCCAGCAGCTTATTATGGCGAACTAACACTGAAGCTTTCTTT. This rearrangement joins TRBV7-3 to TRBJ1-1, with D unclear. CDR3 size: 15 residues. Germline V gene sequence: CDR1 SGHTA, CDR2 FQGTGA. V lost 2 bases to trimming and J lost 2 bases, with 12 bases between them.

This chain connects TRBV6-4 to TRBJ2-1, with D possibly being TRBD1 (6 bases). The CDR3 spans 16 residues. V lost 2 bases and J 4 bases, leaving 15 bases between the germline ends. Germline CDR1 and CDR2: MRHNA and SNTAGT. The CDR3 sequence: CASSDTDRSPYNEQFF. CDR3 DNA sequence: TGTGCCAGCAGTGACACCGACAGGAGCCCGTACAATGAGCAGTTCTTC.

This clone was seen only a few times. This chain connects TRBV6-5 to TRBJ1-1; no clear D. Trimming took off 0 bases at V and 0 bases at J, with 8 bases between the two ends. This CDR3 has 15 amino acids. From germline, CDR1 is MNHEY and CDR2 SVGAGI. The CDR3 nucleotides are TGTGCCAGCAGTTACTCGAAGACTGTGAACACTGAAGCTTTCTTT. Translation gives CASSYSKTVNTEAFF.

J is TRBJ2-5 and V is TRBV4-1; D is possibly TRBD1 (5 bases). The end of the DNA is better explained by TRBJ2-7, so the J call may be wrong. CDR3 size: 14 residues. Germline V gene lookup returns CDR1 MGHRA and CDR2 YSYEKL. In DNA, the CDR3 is TGCGCCAGCAGCCAAGGACAGTCCGCCTACGAGCAGTACTTC. This encodes CASSQGQSAYEQYF.

V usage is TRBV7-9 and J usage is TRBJ2-7, with D perhaps matching TRBD1 (6 bases). The CDR3 has 14 residues. Germline assignment: CDR1 SEHNR and CDR2 FQNEAQ (reference sequence). Trimming took off 3 bases at V and 5 bases at J, with 14 bases between the two ends. Here the CDR3 DNA reads TGTGCCAGCAGCTTTAAGACAGGCCGGAACGAGCAGTACTTC. Protein sequence: CASSFKTGRNEQYF.

The V gene is TRBV25-1, the J gene TRBJ2-2; TRBD1 might be the D (7 bases). Trimming took off 4 bases at V and 0 bases at J, with 12 bases between the two ends. CDR1 and CDR2 from the germline V gene are MGHDK and SYGVNS. The CDR3 runs 16 residues. The CDR3 loop reads CASSGLRGANTGELFF. In nucleotides, the CDR3 is TGTGCCAGCAGTGGTCTCAGGGGGGCGAACACCGGGGAGCTGTTTTTT.

The chain combines TRBV4-2 with TRBJ1-6; TRBD1 is a possible D gene (5 bases). The CDR3 covers 15 residues. Trimming removed 4 bases from V and 10 bases from J, with 17 bases in between. Per germline, CDR1 LGHNA and CDR2 YNFKEQ. The CDR3 DNA reads as TGTGCCAGCAGCCGGGCGGGTGGGGGGATCTCACCCCTCCACTTT. Amino acid sequence: CASSRAGGGISPLHF.

The J gene is TRBJ2-5, the V gene TRBV29-1; TRBD1 matches 7 bases. CDR3 length equals 12 residues. Per germline, CDR1 SQVTM and CDR2 ANQGSEA. The ends lost 6 bases at V and 5 bases at J; junction bases unmatched: 6. The CDR3 coding sequence is TGCAGCGTGGGACAGTCCAAGGAGACCCAGTACTTC. It yields the protein CSVGQSKETQYF.

The rearrangement uses TRBV2 and TRBJ1-5; D unclear. With 5 bases removed from V and 0 bases from J, the gap between germline ends came to 11 bases. Germline V gene data show CDR1 as SNHLY and CDR2 as FYNNEI. There are 15 residues in the CDR3. CDR3 bases: TGTGCCAGCAGTTCGTTCGGGGTTAGCAATCAGCCCCAGCATTTT. Translated, it gives CASSSFGVSNQPQHF.

This chain's CDR3 is CASSLLLAGGGELFF. CDR3 in DNA: TGTGCCAGCAGCTTGCTACTAGCGGGCGGGGGGGAGCTGTTTTTT. J is TRBJ2-2 and V is TRBV11-2; TRBD2 matches at 9 bases. The germline V gene has CDR1 SGHAT and CDR2 FQNNGV. This CDR3 comprises 15 residues. V was clipped by 3 bases and J by 8 bases; unmatched bases: 7.

The chain links TRBV6-5 to TRBJ1-4, with a possible D match to TRBD1 (6 bases). V was trimmed by 4 bases and J by 12 bases, leaving 15 bases between them. Germline CDR1 is MNHEY and CDR2 is SVGAGI. CDR3 length: 13 amino acids. The CDR3, as DNA: TGTGCCAGCAGTTCACTTCCCGGGACACAACTGTTTTTT. This gives the protein CASSSLPGTQLFF.

J is TRBJ2-2 and V is TRBV6-5; D remains unclear. The germline V gene encodes CDR1 MNHEY and CDR2 SVGAGI. V lost 4 bases and J lost 1, with 10 bases in between. The CDR3 is made up of 15 amino acids. DNA for the CDR3: TGTGCCAGCAGTTTTACCCATGTGAACACCGGGGAGCTGTTTTTT. Its protein product is CASSFTHVNTGELFF.

This chain joins TRBV19 and TRBJ2-1; D uncertain. The CDR3 runs to 13 residues. Trimming removed 10 bases at V and 0 bases at J, with 10 bases between. From germline, CDR1 is LNHDA and CDR2 SQIVND (reference sequence). The CDR3 DNA reads TGTGCCACCACCCGGAGCTCCTACAATGAGCAGTTCTTC. It codes for CATTRSSYNEQFF.

The CDR3 protein is CASSPDSYEQYF. CDR3 sequence (DNA): TGTGCCAGCAGCCCAGACAGCTACGAGCAGTACTTC. The chain employs TRBV9 and TRBJ2-7; the D gene is possibly TRBD1 (5 bases). In germline, CDR1 is SGDLS, CDR2 YYNGEE. The CDR3 extends over 12 amino acids. V shed 4 bases and J shed 3 bases, with 8 bases lying between them.

This chain joins TRBV5-1 and TRBJ2-1; D remains ambiguous. Germline CDR1 and CDR2: SGHRS and YFSETQ. This CDR3 contains 13 residues. V was clipped by 0 bases and J by 8 bases, with 9 bases between them. CDR3 residues: CASSLGQVDEQFF. Here the CDR3 DNA reads TGCGCCAGCAGCTTGGGGCAGGTCGATGAGCAGTTCTTC.

The V call is TRBV21-1, the J call TRBJ2-7; the table assigns TRBD1, which was not confirmed against the DNA. TRBV21-1 is termed a pseudogene. The CDR3 length is 13 residues. The CDR3 protein is CASPGQGKGEQYF. As DNA, the CDR3 is TGTGCCAGCCCGGGACAGGGGAAAGGGGAGCAGTACTTC.

This clone was seen just once. The chain employs TRBV27 and TRBJ1-2; 7 nucleotides match TRBD1. This CDR3 has 13 residues. Trimming removed 0 bases from V and 8 bases from J; junction bases left unmatched: 3. The germline V gene has CDR1 MNHEY and CDR2 SMNVEV (reference sequence). CDR3 nucleotide sequence: TGTGCCAGCAGTTTATCGGTAGGGGGCGGCTACACCTTC. Translation: CASSLSVGGGYTF.

The chain links TRBV4-2 to TRBJ2-7; D gene uncertain. Germline lookup yields CDR1 LGHNA and CDR2 YNFKEQ. V was pared by 3 bases and J by 4 bases, with 10 bases between. The CDR3 spans 13 residues. The CDR3, as DNA: TGTGCCAGCAGCCAGGGCGAAAGGTACGAGCAGTACTTC. Residues: CASSQGERYEQYF.

The CDR3 here is CASTSGWNTEAFF. In DNA form, the CDR3 reads TGTGCCAGTACCTCCGGTTGGAACACTGAAGCTTTCTTT. The genes are TRBV19 and TRBJ1-1; D is ambiguous. The V end was cut by 7 bases, the J end by 1 base, with 10 bases between. The CDR3 extends over 13 amino acids. Germline V gene sequence: CDR1 LNHDA, CDR2 SQIVND (reference sequence).

This clone showed up just a few times. J is TRBJ2-2 and V is TRBV7-9; D call uncertain. The CDR3 loop spans 14 amino acids. Germline V gene lookup returns CDR1 SEHNR and CDR2 FQNEAQ (reference sequence). Trimming took off 3 bases at V and 5 bases at J, with 10 bases between the two ends. Written as DNA, the CDR3 is TGTGCCAGCAGCTTGGGGTCAATGACCGGGGAGCTGTTTTTT. Amino acids: CASSLGSMTGELFF. Based on the CDR3 plus reference TRBV7-9 and TRBJ2-2, the full variable domain is DTGVSQNPRHKITKRGQNVTFRCDPISEHNRLYWYRQTLGQGPEFLTYFQNEAQLEKSRLLSDRFSAERPKGSFSTLEIQRTEQGDSAMYLCASSLGSMTGELFFGEGSRLTVL.

The rearrangement links TRBV28 to TRBJ2-3; D unclear. The CDR3 covers 13 residues. Trimming stripped 6 bases from V and 3 bases from J, with 10 bases between. Germline lookup yields CDR1 MDHEN and CDR2 SYDVKM. CDR3: CASSSDSTDTQYF. In DNA form, the CDR3 reads TGTGCCAGCAGCTCCGACTCTACAGATACGCAGTATTTT.

V usage is TRBV28 and J usage is TRBJ2-5; D is unresolved. Trimming took 2 bases from V and 5 from J, leaving 15 bases between them. CDR1 and CDR2 (germline): MDHEN, SYDVKM. This CDR3 is built from 15 residues. CDR3 in amino acids: CASSLISRVIETQYF. The CDR3, as DNA: TGTGCCAGCAGTTTAATTTCTAGAGTAATCGAGACCCAGTACTTC.

This chain connects TRBV5-6 to TRBJ1-5; D gene unclear. The CDR3 covers 15 residues. Trimming took 7 bases from V and 3 from J, leaving 17 bases between them. Per the germline V gene, CDR1 is SGHDT and CDR2 is YYEEEE. The CDR3 sequence: CASGEVETINQPQHF. The CDR3 DNA reads TGTGCCAGCGGGGAGGTGGAGACAATCAATCAGCCCCAGCATTTT.

This sequence joins TRBV25-1 and TRBJ1-5, with D possibly being TRBD1 (6 bases). This CDR3 has 15 residues. Trimming removed 7 bases from V and 2 bases from J, with 15 bases in between. Germline lookup yields CDR1 MGHDK and CDR2 SYGVNS. CDR3 residues: CASTGGGWGNQPQHF. DNA of the CDR3: TGTGCCAGCACGGGGGGGGGCTGGGGCAATCAGCCCCAGCATTTT.